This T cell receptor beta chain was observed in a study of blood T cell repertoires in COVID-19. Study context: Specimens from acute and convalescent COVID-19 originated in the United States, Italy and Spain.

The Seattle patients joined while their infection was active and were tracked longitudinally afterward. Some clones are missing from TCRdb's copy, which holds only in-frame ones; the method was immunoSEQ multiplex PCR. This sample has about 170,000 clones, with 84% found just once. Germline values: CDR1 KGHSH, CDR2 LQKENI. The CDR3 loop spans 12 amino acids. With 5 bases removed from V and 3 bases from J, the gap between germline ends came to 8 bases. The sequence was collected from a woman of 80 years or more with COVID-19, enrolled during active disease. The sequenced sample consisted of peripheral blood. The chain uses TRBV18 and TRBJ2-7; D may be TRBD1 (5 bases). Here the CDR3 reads CASSSDSYEQYF. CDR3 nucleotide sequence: TGTGCCAGCTCATCAGACAGCTACGAGCAGTACTTC.